The next 18 T cell receptor beta chains were all read from a single sample in a study of blood T cell repertoires in COVID-19. Measured with immunoSEQ multiplex PCR; TCRdb has only the in-frame clones, and not every one. Here the sample spans some 50,000 clones, 85% to 90% being singletons. The sequencing input was peripheral blood. The receptors were gathered from a human donor in a cohort sampled during active COVID-19.

CDR3 protein: CASSRTAGGVEQYF. CDR3 DNA sequence: TGTGCCAGCAGCAGGACAGCGGGAGGGGTCGAGCAGTACTTC. The chain has TRBV21-1 and TRBJ2-7; TRBD2 reflects the table's D call only, with no check against the DNA. TRBV21-1 is flagged as a pseudogene. CDR3 length equals 14 residues.

The chain links TRBV6-2 or TRBV6-3 to TRBJ2-7, with TRBD1 matching 8 bases. CDR1 and CDR2 from the germline V gene are MNHEY and SVGEGT. This CDR3 contains 15 residues. V shed 0 bases, J shed 3 bases, and the junction held 4 bases outside the gene matches. This chain's CDR3 is CASSYSAGQGYEQYF. The CDR3 DNA reads TGTGCCAGCAGTTACTCTGCAGGACAGGGCTACGAGCAGTACTTC.

CDR3 amino acids: CASSPGSSGIQDTQYF. The CDR3, as DNA: TGTGCCAGCTCACCGGGCTCTAGCGGAATTCAGGATACGCAGTATTTT. This sequence joins TRBV18 and TRBJ2-3; 7 bases align to TRBD2. This CDR3 spans 16 amino acids. CDR1 KGHSH and CDR2 LQKENI come from the germline V gene. The V segment lost 3 bases and the J segment 6 bases; nucleotides outside the gene matches: 12.

V and J are TRBV23-1 and TRBJ1-2, with D possibly TRBD1 on 6 matching bases. TRBV23-1 counts as an open reading frame of uncertain function. V lost 0 bases and J lost 4, with 12 bases in between. CDR3 size: 15 residues. As DNA, the CDR3 is TGCGCCAGCAGTCAATCGAAGGGGGGGATCTATGGCTACACCTTC. It yields the protein CASSQSKGGIYGYTF.

This chain links TRBV13 with TRBJ1-1; D not resolved. The germline V gene encodes CDR1 PRHDT and CDR2 FYEKMQ (reference sequence). This CDR3 spans 14 amino acids. Between the trimmed V and J ends, which lost 3 bases and 6 bases, there was a span of 14 bases. CDR3 region: CASSFSLARAEAFF. The CDR3, as DNA: TGTGCCAGCAGCTTCTCCTTGGCGCGGGCTGAAGCTTTCTTT.

The V call is TRBV28, the J call TRBJ1-2; possible D gene TRBD1, 5 bases. CDR1 is MDHEN and CDR2 is SYDVKM in the germline V gene. The CDR3 contains 15 residues. V was shortened by 6 bases and J by 1 base, with 15 bases between the two germline ends. The CDR3 loop is CASRSTEGRNYGYTF. CDR3 sequence (DNA): TGTGCCAGCAGATCTACGGAGGGGCGTAACTATGGCTACACCTTC.

The rearrangement links TRBV7-9 to TRBJ2-2, with 8 bases fitting TRBD1. The length of the CDR3 is 16 residues. Germline values: CDR1 SEHNR, CDR2 FQNEAQ (reference sequence). V dropped 5 bases and J dropped 5; count of bases not matched to a gene: 10. The CDR3 DNA reads as TGTGCCAGCAGCCTCCGAGGCAGGGGGCGTACCGGGGAGCTGTTTTTT. As protein: CASSLRGRGRTGELFF.

The genes are TRBV27 and TRBJ2-2; no clear D gene. V shed 4 bases and J shed 1 base, with 13 bases lying between them. The CDR3 covers 16 residues. Germline V gene data show CDR1 as MNHEY and CDR2 as SMNVEV (reference sequence). CDR3 nucleotide sequence: TGTGCCAGCAGTTCCCCGACTCACCTGAACACCGGGGAGCTGTTTTTT. Protein sequence: CASSSPTHLNTGELFF.

J is TRBJ1-5 and V is TRBV2; D gene uncertain. CDR1 and CDR2 (germline): SNHLY, FYNNEI. The CDR3 covers 14 residues. V lost 4 bases and J 4 bases, leaving 11 bases between the germline ends. DNA of the CDR3: TGTGCCAGCAGTGGGTGGGCAGCTAATCAGCCCCAGCATTTT. This sequence encodes CASSGWAANQPQHF.

J is TRBJ2-7 and V is TRBV7-9; TRBD1 matches at 7 bases. Germline CDR1 is SEHNR and CDR2 is FQNEAQ (reference sequence). Trimming cost V 1 base and J 7 bases; bases outside gene matches: 10. The CDR3 is 15 amino acids. CDR3: CASSLVPRGSFEQYF. In nucleotides, the CDR3 is TGTGCCAGCAGCTTAGTCCCCAGGGGGTCCTTTGAGCAGTACTTC. The full variable domain, completed using reference TRBV7-9 and TRBJ2-7, is DTGVSQNPRHKITKRGQNVTFRCDPISEHNRLYWYRQTLGQGPEFLTYFQNEAQLEKSRLLSDRFSAERPKGSFSTLEIQRTEQGDSAMYLCASSLVPRGSFEQYFGPGTRLTVT.

The sample holds one count of this clone. The gene calls are TRBV6-2 or TRBV6-3 and TRBJ1-1; TRBD1 matches 11 bases. The V and J ends lost 2 bases and 4 bases, in that order; junction bases with no gene match: 0. CDR3 size: 14 residues. Germline V CDR1 and CDR2: MNHEY, SVGEGT. Here the CDR3 DNA reads TGTGCCAGCAGTTACGGACAGGGGGCCACTGAAGCTTTCTTT. It codes for CASSYGQGATEAFF.

The chain carries TRBV13 and TRBJ2-7; D call uncertain. Trimming stripped 5 bases from V and 1 base from J, with 9 bases between. The CDR3 covers 13 residues. The germline gives CDR1 PRHDT, CDR2 FYEKMQ (reference sequence). DNA of the CDR3: TGTGCCAGCAGCCCCCAGTTATCCTACGAGCAGTACTTC. Amino acids: CASSPQLSYEQYF. Filled out from reference TRBV13 and TRBJ2-7, the complete variable domain reads AAGVIQSPRHLIKEKRETATLKCYPIPRHDTVYWYQQGPGQDPQFLISFYEKMQSDKGSIPDRFSAQQFSDYHSELNMSSLELGDSALYFCASSPQLSYEQYFGPGTRLTVT.

The CDR3 region is CASSLPRLSGELFF. The CDR3 DNA is TGTGCCAGCAGTTTACCGCGCTTGAGCGGGGAGCTGTTTTTT. This rearrangement joins TRBV28 to TRBJ2-2; no clear D gene. CDR3 length equals 14 residues. V was trimmed by 2 bases and J by 7 bases, leaving 11 bases between them. The germline gives CDR1 MDHEN, CDR2 SYDVKM.

The J gene is TRBJ2-1, the V gene TRBV5-4; 7 positions match TRBD2. With 5 bases clipped from V and 10 bases from J, the junction kept 12 bases outside the gene matches. CDR1 is SGHNT and CDR2 is YYREEE in the germline V gene (reference sequence). The CDR3 contains 14 residues. The CDR3 is CASRDPSGGAEQFF. Written as DNA, the CDR3 is TGTGCCAGCAGAGATCCTAGCGGCGGGGCCGAGCAGTTCTTC.

The chain is built from TRBV5-1 and TRBJ2-7, with TRBD2 identical over 15 bases. V shed 3 bases and J 7 bases; nucleotides not matched to a gene: 2. Germline CDR1 and CDR2: SGHRS and YFSETQ. The CDR3 consists of 14 residues. Here the CDR3 DNA reads TGCGCCAGCAGCTGGACTAGCGGGAGGGTTGAGCAGTACTTC. Translated: CASSWTSGRVEQYF.

This chain links TRBV28 with TRBJ1-1; 7 bases match TRBD1. In germline, CDR1 is MDHEN, CDR2 SYDVKM. The J segment lost 11 bases and the V segment lost 2 bases, leaving 8 bases of the junction unmatched. This CDR3 spans 13 amino acids. DNA for the CDR3: TGTGCCAGCAGTTTAGGACAGGTCCGGAGGGCTTTCTTT. Residues: CASSLGQVRRAFF. The entire variable domain, with the rest obtained from reference TRBV28 and TRBJ1-1, is as follows: DVKVTQSSRYLVKRTGEKVFLECVQDMDHENMFWYRQDPGLGLRLIYFSYDVKMKEKGDIPEGYSVSREKKERFSLILESASTNQTSMYLCASSLGQVRRAFFGQGTRLTVV.

This chain joins TRBV19 and TRBJ2-5; 9 positions agree with TRBD1. V shed 8 bases, J shed 7 bases, and the junction held 8 bases outside the gene matches. Germline V gives CDR1 LNHDA, CDR2 SQIVND (reference sequence). This CDR3 is built from 13 residues. The CDR3 protein is CASAGQGKGTQYF. CDR3 nucleotide sequence: TGTGCCAGTGCGGGACAGGGAAAAGGGACCCAGTACTTC.

This chain links TRBV6-5 with TRBJ1-2; 7 nucleotides align to TRBD1. After removal of 8 bases from V and 0 bases from J, the junction contained 3 bases not matched to a gene. Germline V lookup: CDR1 MNHEY, CDR2 SVGAGI. The CDR3 totals 13 residues. Written as DNA, the CDR3 is TGTGCCAGCCGGCAGGGGGCTAACTATGGCTACACCTTC. Translating it yields CASRQGANYGYTF.